Included here is one TCR beta chain sequence, with context. Which antigen it targets is not known. No quality values exist for individual bases; no much larger clone is one base distant. The data were obtained in a study of blood T cell repertoires in COVID-19 (dated by TCRdb to 2019 to 2021). With regard to the full study: The collaborator samples originated in the United States, Italy and Spain and spanned the acute and convalescent phases of COVID-19. The material from the prospective study consisted of cDNA or gDNA derived from T cells, B-cell-depleted T cells, or PBMCs. The dataset comprised deeply sampled blood TCRbeta repertoires from subjects exposed to, actively infected with, or recovered from COVID-19. The repertoires were made available in a free public database intended to serve as a resource for research on the immune response to SARS-CoV-2. Samples were obtained from the ongoing ImmuneRACE study (first 160 participants) and from about 1,300 subjects provided by 6 global collaborators. Nearly every sample came with metadata listing a de-identified subject ID, COVID-19 status, age in years and sex. Where available, HLA class I and class II types were obtained from metadata supplied by the sample provider rather than from assay-based typing.

The full study reports these points: How much clinical and demographic metadata was included differed by source and by participant, and the metadata was provided uncurated.

The immunoSEQ Assay, a bias-controlled multiplex PCR, was used to amplify TCRbeta CDR3 regions from genomic DNA. The published analysis was carried out like this. The number of nucleated cells in each sample was estimated from the amplification of reference gene primers within the assay. To quantify the absolute abundance of each unique TCRbeta CDR3 rearrangement, sequence reads were collapsed and filtered. For each sample, productive Simpson clonality was calculated as the square root of Simpson's diversity index over productive rearrangements. As stored in TCRdb, this immuneACCESS dataset retains in-frame rearrangements with V and J assigned. A fraction of the clones does not appear; measured against another copy, unresolved V genes explain less than half of the discrepancy, and the remainder lacks a known reason. That table is the source of V, J and clone size, and D and trimming were worked out from the DNA. Here the sample has 150,000 to 170,000 clones; approximately 83% occur a single time. The ten biggest clones cover approximately 30% of the sample.

Whole blood was collected in K2EDTA tubes by collaborating institutions according to the institutions' own protocols. For TCRbeta analysis, collaborator samples were shipped as frozen whole blood, as isolated PBMCs, or as DNA extracted from either sample type. Trimming costs V 4 bases and J 3 bases, and their ends lie 21 bases apart. The CDR3 runs 17 amino acids, cysteine and phenylalanine included. Only CDR3 DNA remains: 51 bases, in frame from the first base. Via the germline V gene, CDR1 is KGHSH and CDR2 LQKENI. This chain joins TRBV18 to TRBJ1-2, with no confident D gene call. This TCR was recovered from a woman between 55 and 75 years old with acute or convalescent COVID-19. The sequenced material came from peripheral blood. The CDR3 region has the sequence CASSLQNSRVGDYGYTF. At the DNA level, the sequence is TGTGCCAGCTCACTCCAAAATTCGAGGGTTGGGGACTATGGCTACACCTTC.